This is a list of T cell receptor beta chains from one sample in a study of blood T cells in healthy people across ages. TCRdb recomputed calls from the 5' RACE reads with MiXCR, one row per CDR3 protein. This table has about 1,500,000 distinct CDR3 sequences, approximately 28% appearing once. The specimen was blood. Receptor source: a woman aged 25-40 years in good health. The CDR3 runs from the conserved cysteine through the conserved F or W. Each record gives: V gene, clone size, D gene, J gene, CDR3 DNA, CDR3 protein. D genes are given only for firm matches. Only part of the rows carry a size: once, few, many, or a class if the clone is expanded.

V gene: TRBV10-3; clone size: .; D gene: .; J gene: TRBJ2-1; CDR3 DNA: TGTGCCATCTCATCACGGGGGTCGAGGGAGGATTCGGGGAATGAGCAGTTCTTC; CDR3 protein: CAISSRGSREDSGNEQFF
V gene: TRBV5-1; clone size: once; D gene: TRBD2; J gene: TRBJ2-3; CDR3 DNA: TGCGCCAGCCGAAGCGGGGGGGACGCAGATACGCAGTATTTT; CDR3 protein: CASRSGGDADTQYF
V gene: TRBV7-2; clone size: .; D gene: TRBD2; J gene: TRBJ2-4; CDR3 DNA: TGTGCCAGCCATGCGGGGGGCCGTGAGCAGTACTTC; CDR3 protein: CASHAGGREQYF
V gene: TRBV7-2; clone size: few; D gene: .; J gene: TRBJ2-1; CDR3 DNA: TGTGCCAGCAGCTTAGTCGATATCAATGAGCAGTTCTTC; CDR3 protein: CASSLVDINEQFF
V gene: TRBV11-2; clone size: .; D gene: .; J gene: TRBJ2-1; CDR3 DNA: TGTGCCAGCGGGAGAAACTATGAGCAGTTCTTC; CDR3 protein: CASGRNYEQFF
V gene: TRBV6-5; clone size: few; D gene: .; J gene: TRBJ1-4; CDR3 DNA: TGTGCCAGCAGTTGGGTAGGGAATGAAAAACTGTTTTTT; CDR3 protein: CASSWVGNEKLFF
V gene: TRBV9; clone size: few; D gene: TRBD2; J gene: TRBJ2-1; CDR3 DNA: TGTGCCAGCAGCGTAGATCCCCTATCGACTAGCGGGGTCTACAATGAGCAGTTCTTC; CDR3 protein: CASSVDPLSTSGVYNEQFF
V gene: TRBV7-2; clone size: few; D gene: .; J gene: TRBJ2-1; CDR3 DNA: TGTGCCAGCAGCCCCCAGGGGGAGGGCCTCTACAATGAGCAGTTCTTC; CDR3 protein: CASSPQGEGLYNEQFF
V gene: TRBV7-8; clone size: many; D gene: TRBD2; J gene: TRBJ2-3; CDR3 DNA: TGTGCCAGCAGCTTAGGGGCGGGACTAGCATCAGATACGCAGTATTTT; CDR3 protein: CASSLGAGLASDTQYF
V gene: TRBV18; clone size: few; D gene: .; J gene: TRBJ1-4; CDR3 DNA: TGTGCCAGCTCGCAACAGGCCCGCGGTACTAATGAAAAACTGTTTTTT; CDR3 protein: CASSQQARGTNEKLFF
V gene: TRBV20-1; clone size: few; D gene: TRBD1; J gene: TRBJ1-2; CDR3 DNA: TGCAGTGCCGGGCAGGGGGCGGCCTATGGCTACACCTTC; CDR3 protein: CSAGQGAAYGYTF
V gene: TRBV7-9; clone size: .; D gene: .; J gene: TRBJ2-5; CDR3 DNA: TGTGCCAGCAGTCCACCGACTAGGTGGTTTCGGACCCAGTACTTC; CDR3 protein: CASSPPTRWFRTQYF
V gene: TRBV5-1; clone size: .; D gene: .; J gene: TRBJ2-7; CDR3 DNA: TGCGCCAGCAGCCCCTCCGGGTACTACGAGCAGTACTTC; CDR3 protein: CASSPSGYYEQYF
V gene: TRBV5-1; clone size: .; D gene: TRBD1; J gene: TRBJ2-1; CDR3 DNA: TGCGCCAGCTTGGGGACAGGCCGCGACAATGAGCAGTTCTTC; CDR3 protein: CASLGTGRDNEQFF
V gene: TRBV20-1; clone size: few; D gene: .; J gene: TRBJ1-1; CDR3 DNA: TGCAGTGCACCCGAGAGGGTCAACACTGAAGCTTTCTTT; CDR3 protein: CSAPERVNTEAFF
V gene: TRBV5-1; clone size: .; D gene: TRBD2; J gene: TRBJ2-3; CDR3 DNA: TGCGCCAGCAGCACAGCGGGGGGGAGCACAGATACGCAGTATTTT; CDR3 protein: CASSTAGGSTDTQYF
V gene: TRBV4-3; clone size: many; D gene: .; J gene: TRBJ2-1; CDR3 DNA: TGCGCCAGCAGCCAAGACAGGGGATGGGGCAATGAGCAGTTCTTC; CDR3 protein: CASSQDRGWGNEQFF
V gene: TRBV5-1; clone size: many; D gene: TRBD1; J gene: TRBJ2-1; CDR3 DNA: TGCGCCAGCAGCAGGGGACAGAGTTACAATGAGCAGTTCTTC; CDR3 protein: CASSRGQSYNEQFF
V gene: TRBV21-1; clone size: .; D gene: .; J gene: TRBJ1-6; CDR3 DNA: TGTGCCAGCACGTTGGTGACAGGTTTGGCTAGCTCCTATAATTCACCCCTCCACTTT; CDR3 protein: CASTLVTGLASSYNSPLHF
V gene: TRBV5-1; clone size: few; D gene: TRBD1; J gene: TRBJ2-1; CDR3 DNA: TGCGCCAGCAGGCGGCTGACAGGGGGCCATGAGCAGTTCTTC; CDR3 protein: CASRRLTGGHEQFF
V gene: TRBV5-6; clone size: .; D gene: .; J gene: TRBJ1-1; CDR3 DNA: TGTGCCAGCAGCTTGGGGGACTGGACTGAAGCTTTCTTT; CDR3 protein: CASSLGDWTEAFF
V gene: TRBV3-1; clone size: few; D gene: .; J gene: TRBJ1-6; CDR3 DNA: TGTGCCAGCAGCCAAGAAGGGGATAATTCACCCCTCCACTTT; CDR3 protein: CASSQEGDNSPLHF
V gene: TRBV12-3/TRBV12-4; clone size: .; D gene: .; J gene: TRBJ1-5; CDR3 DNA: TGTGCCAGCAGTTTACAGGACCTCAATCAGCCCCAGCATTTT; CDR3 protein: CASSLQDLNQPQHF
V gene: TRBV11-2; clone size: few; D gene: .; J gene: TRBJ2-7; CDR3 DNA: TGTGCCAGCAGCACCAGCCGGGGGCGGTACGAGCAGTACTTC; CDR3 protein: CASSTSRGRYEQYF
V gene: TRBV20-1; clone size: few; D gene: .; J gene: TRBJ2-1; CDR3 DNA: TGCAGTGCTAGAGGTGGGGGGCTAGGCAATGAGCAGTTCTTC; CDR3 protein: CSARGGGLGNEQFF
V gene: TRBV4-3; clone size: .; D gene: .; J gene: TRBJ1-4; CDR3 DNA: TGCGCCAGCAGCCTCCTAGTAACGGACAAACTGTTTTTT; CDR3 protein: CASSLLVTDKLFF
V gene: TRBV7-9; clone size: few; D gene: .; J gene: TRBJ1-2; CDR3 DNA: TGTGCCAGCAGCACATCCGGGACGGGGGATTTCTATGGCTACACCTTC; CDR3 protein: CASSTSGTGDFYGYTF
V gene: TRBV2; clone size: .; D gene: .; J gene: TRBJ1-2; CDR3 DNA: TGTGCCAGCAGTGAAAGTCTGGGGGCAACGGGGGGCTACACCTTC; CDR3 protein: CASSESLGATGGYTF
V gene: TRBV2; clone size: .; D gene: .; J gene: TRBJ1-1; CDR3 DNA: TGTGCCAGACGAGACACAGGTGCCACTGAAGCTTTCTTT; CDR3 protein: CARRDTGATEAFF
V gene: TRBV7-3; clone size: many; D gene: .; J gene: TRBJ2-3; CDR3 DNA: TGTGCCAGCAGCTTAGGGGGGCCCCGGGCCCCGGCCTGGGATACGCAGTATTTT; CDR3 protein: CASSLGGPRAPAWDTQYF
V gene: TRBV25-1; clone size: .; D gene: .; J gene: TRBJ1-2; CDR3 DNA: TGTGCCAGTCCCATAATTGGGGGCTACACCTTC; CDR3 protein: CASPIIGGYTF
V gene: TRBV7-2; clone size: .; D gene: TRBD2; J gene: TRBJ2-3; CDR3 DNA: TGTGCCAGCAGCCAGATAGCGGGGGGCACAGATACGCAGTATTTT; CDR3 protein: CASSQIAGGTDTQYF
V gene: TRBV5-5; clone size: many; D gene: TRBD2; J gene: TRBJ2-1; CDR3 DNA: TGTGCCAGCAGTCGGACTAGCGGCCCTCATGAGCAGTTCTTC; CDR3 protein: CASSRTSGPHEQFF
V gene: TRBV19; clone size: few; D gene: TRBD1; J gene: TRBJ1-5; CDR3 DNA: TGTGCCAGTATGAATCAGGGGGCTTATCAGCCCCAGCATTTT; CDR3 protein: CASMNQGAYQPQHF
V gene: TRBV5-1; clone size: few; D gene: TRBD1; J gene: TRBJ1-2; CDR3 DNA: TGCGCCAGCAGCTACACGGACAGGGTCTATGGCCACACCTTC; CDR3 protein: CASSYTDRVYGHTF
V gene: TRBV29-1; clone size: .; D gene: TRBD2; J gene: TRBJ2-1; CDR3 DNA: TGCAGCGTCGGCTGGGACTACCGACCATACAATGAGCAGTTCTTC; CDR3 protein: CSVGWDYRPYNEQFF
V gene: TRBV7-9; clone size: few; D gene: .; J gene: TRBJ2-7; CDR3 DNA: TGTGCCAGCAGCTACACAGGGATCAACGAGCAGTACTTC; CDR3 protein: CASSYTGINEQYF
V gene: TRBV28; clone size: .; D gene: .; J gene: TRBJ2-7; CDR3 DNA: TGTGCCAGCAGTCTAACGGGCCCAGGGAACTACGAGCAGTACTTC; CDR3 protein: CASSLTGPGNYEQYF
V gene: TRBV6-2/TRBV6-3; clone size: .; D gene: .; J gene: TRBJ2-6; CDR3 DNA: TGTGCCAGCAGTTACGTGGCCAACGTCCTGACTTTC; CDR3 protein: CASSYVANVLTF
V gene: TRBV3-1; clone size: few; D gene: .; J gene: TRBJ1-5; CDR3 DNA: TGTGCCAGCAGCCAACAGGGTCTTGGGCCCCAGCATTTT; CDR3 protein: CASSQQGLGPQHF
V gene: TRBV2; clone size: .; D gene: .; J gene: TRBJ1-6; CDR3 DNA: TGTGCCAGCATGAGGGGTGCCGATAATTCACCCCTCCACTTT; CDR3 protein: CASMRGADNSPLHF
V gene: TRBV7-2; clone size: few; D gene: TRBD1; J gene: TRBJ2-5; CDR3 DNA: TGTGCCAGCAGCCCCGGGACAGCTCAAGTGACCCAGTACTTC; CDR3 protein: CASSPGTAQVTQYF
V gene: TRBV6-6; clone size: many; D gene: .; J gene: TRBJ2-3; CDR3 DNA: TGTGCCGCGGGTACAGATACGCAGTATTTT; CDR3 protein: CAAGTDTQYF
V gene: TRBV12-3/TRBV12-4; clone size: few; D gene: .; J gene: TRBJ2-7; CDR3 DNA: TGTGCCAGCAGTACCAGGGGGGAAAGCTCCTACGAGCAGTACTTC; CDR3 protein: CASSTRGESSYEQYF
V gene: TRBV20-1; clone size: .; D gene: .; J gene: TRBJ2-3; CDR3 DNA: TGCAGTGCTATTAGAGTCCCTAGCACAGATACGCAGTATTTT; CDR3 protein: CSAIRVPSTDTQYF
V gene: TRBV20-1; clone size: .; D gene: .; J gene: TRBJ2-7; CDR3 DNA: TGCAGTGCTAGAGATCCGAAGCCCAACTACGAGCAGTACTTC; CDR3 protein: CSARDPKPNYEQYF
V gene: TRBV5-8; clone size: .; D gene: TRBD1; J gene: TRBJ2-7; CDR3 DNA: TGTGCCAGCAGCTGGACCGGACAGGGCAAGCAGTACTTC; CDR3 protein: CASSWTGQGKQYF
V gene: TRBV7-2; clone size: .; D gene: .; J gene: TRBJ2-3; CDR3 DNA: TGTGCCAGCAGCTTAGGGATGGGGGGGCATGAGGCGCAGTATTTT; CDR3 protein: CASSLGMGGHEAQYF
V gene: TRBV20-1; clone size: .; D gene: TRBD1; J gene: TRBJ1-6; CDR3 DNA: TGCAGTGCTAGTAGACAGGGGAAGGGTTCACCCCTCCACTTT; CDR3 protein: CSASRQGKGSPLHF
V gene: TRBV6-1; clone size: .; D gene: TRBD1; J gene: TRBJ2-7; CDR3 DNA: TGTGCCAGCAGTGAAGTGTCCGGGACAGCCCTCTCCTACGAGCAGTACTTC; CDR3 protein: CASSEVSGTALSYEQYF
V gene: TRBV6-1; clone size: many; D gene: .; J gene: TRBJ2-7; CDR3 DNA: TGTGCCAGCAGCTGGGACAGCGGGGCCTACGAGCAGTACTTC; CDR3 protein: CASSWDSGAYEQYF
V gene: TRBV11-2; clone size: .; D gene: TRBD2; J gene: TRBJ2-1; CDR3 DNA: TGTGCCAGCAGCTTACACCTGACTAGCGGGGGGGCCAATGAGCAGTTCTTC; CDR3 protein: CASSLHLTSGGANEQFF
V gene: TRBV2; clone size: .; D gene: TRBD2; J gene: TRBJ2-1; CDR3 DNA: TGTGCCATTAGCGGGGAGTGCAATGAGCAGTTCTTC; CDR3 protein: CAISGECNEQFF
V gene: TRBV4-1; clone size: few; D gene: .; J gene: TRBJ1-2; CDR3 DNA: TGCGCCAGCAGCCAAGATACAGGCCGGCTACCCTATGGCTACACCTTC; CDR3 protein: CASSQDTGRLPYGYTF
V gene: TRBV27; clone size: few; D gene: TRBD2; J gene: TRBJ2-1; CDR3 DNA: TGTGCCAGCAGTATTAGCGGGAGTGGGTCCTACAATGAGCAGTTCTTC; CDR3 protein: CASSISGSGSYNEQFF
V gene: TRBV6-6; clone size: .; D gene: TRBD1; J gene: TRBJ2-3; CDR3 DNA: TGTGCCAGCAGTTACTCGCGGACAGGGCGTATGGATACGCAGTATTTT; CDR3 protein: CASSYSRTGRMDTQYF
V gene: TRBV4-3; clone size: .; D gene: .; J gene: TRBJ1-5; CDR3 DNA: TGCGCCAGCAGCCAACGGGTCGGGGGGCCCCAGCATTTT; CDR3 protein: CASSQRVGGPQHF
V gene: TRBV28; clone size: .; D gene: .; J gene: TRBJ2-3; CDR3 DNA: TGTGCCAGCAGTTTAACCGTTGATACGCAGTATTTT; CDR3 protein: CASSLTVDTQYF
V gene: TRBV29-1; clone size: many; D gene: .; J gene: TRBJ2-1; CDR3 DNA: TGCAGCGTTGGATTCAAGCAGTTCTTC; CDR3 protein: CSVGFKQFF